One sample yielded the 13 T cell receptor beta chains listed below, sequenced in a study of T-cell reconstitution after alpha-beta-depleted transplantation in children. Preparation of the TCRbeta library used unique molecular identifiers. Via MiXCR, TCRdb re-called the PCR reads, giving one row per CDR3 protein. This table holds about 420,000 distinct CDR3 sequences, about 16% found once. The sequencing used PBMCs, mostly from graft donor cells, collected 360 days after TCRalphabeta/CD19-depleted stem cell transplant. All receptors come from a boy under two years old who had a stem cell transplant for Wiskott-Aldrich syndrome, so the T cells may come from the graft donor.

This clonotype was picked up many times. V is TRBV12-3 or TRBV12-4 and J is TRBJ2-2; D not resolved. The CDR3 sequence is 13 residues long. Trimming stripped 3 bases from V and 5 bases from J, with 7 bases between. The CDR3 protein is CASSFQSTGELFF. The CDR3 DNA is TGTGCCAGCAGTTTCCAAAGTACCGGGGAGCTGTTTTTT.

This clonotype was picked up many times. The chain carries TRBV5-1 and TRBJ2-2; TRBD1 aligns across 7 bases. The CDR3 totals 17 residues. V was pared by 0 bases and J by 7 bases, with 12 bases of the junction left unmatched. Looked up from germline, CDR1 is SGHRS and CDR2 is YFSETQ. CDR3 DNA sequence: TGCGCCAGCAGCTTGGCCCGGGACAGCCATTTGGGCGGGGAGCTGTTTTTT. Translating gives CASSLARDSHLGGELFF.

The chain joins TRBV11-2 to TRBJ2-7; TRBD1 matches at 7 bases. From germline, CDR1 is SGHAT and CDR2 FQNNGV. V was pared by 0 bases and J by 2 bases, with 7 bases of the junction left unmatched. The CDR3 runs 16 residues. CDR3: CASSLELQGNPYEQYF. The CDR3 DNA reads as TGTGCCAGCAGCTTAGAACTACAGGGGAACCCCTACGAGCAGTACTTC.

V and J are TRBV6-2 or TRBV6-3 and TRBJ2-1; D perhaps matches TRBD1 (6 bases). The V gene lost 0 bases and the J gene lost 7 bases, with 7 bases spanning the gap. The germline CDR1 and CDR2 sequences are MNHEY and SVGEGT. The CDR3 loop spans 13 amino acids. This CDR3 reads CASSYSQGNEQFF. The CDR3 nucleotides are TGTGCCAGCAGTTACTCCCAGGGGAATGAGCAGTTCTTC.

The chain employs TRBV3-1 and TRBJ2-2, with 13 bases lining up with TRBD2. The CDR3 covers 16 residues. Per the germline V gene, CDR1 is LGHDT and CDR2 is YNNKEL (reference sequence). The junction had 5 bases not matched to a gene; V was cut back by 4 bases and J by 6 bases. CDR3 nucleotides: TGTGCCAGCAGCCCTACTAGCGGGGGGGCCCCCGGGGAGCTGTTTTTT. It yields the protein CASSPTSGGAPGELFF.

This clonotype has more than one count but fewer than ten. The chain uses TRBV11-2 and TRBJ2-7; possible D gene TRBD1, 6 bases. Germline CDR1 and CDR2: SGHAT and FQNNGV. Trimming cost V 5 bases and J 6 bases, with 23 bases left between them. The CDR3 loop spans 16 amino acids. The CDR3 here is CASSLRRGIQGSEQYF. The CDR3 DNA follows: TGTGCCAGCAGCCTTCGTAGGGGTATTCAGGGGAGCGAGCAGTACTTC.

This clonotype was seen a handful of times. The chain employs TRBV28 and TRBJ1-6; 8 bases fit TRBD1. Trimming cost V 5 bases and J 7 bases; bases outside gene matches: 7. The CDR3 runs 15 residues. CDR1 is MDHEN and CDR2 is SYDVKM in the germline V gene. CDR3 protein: CASSAGGARNSPLHF. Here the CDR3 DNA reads TGTGCCAGCAGTGCAGGGGGCGCCAGGAATTCACCCCTCCACTTT.

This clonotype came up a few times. CDR3 sequence reads: CASSPHRLAVTNTGELFF. CDR3 DNA: TGTGCCAGCTCACCACATAGACTAGCGGTTACGAACACCGGGGAGCTGTTTTTT. The chain recombines TRBV18 with TRBJ2-2, with 9 nucleotides matching TRBD2. CDR1 is KGHSH and CDR2 is LQKENI in the germline V gene. This CDR3 has 18 residues. With V trimmed by 1 base and J by 0 bases, 6 bases remained unmatched.

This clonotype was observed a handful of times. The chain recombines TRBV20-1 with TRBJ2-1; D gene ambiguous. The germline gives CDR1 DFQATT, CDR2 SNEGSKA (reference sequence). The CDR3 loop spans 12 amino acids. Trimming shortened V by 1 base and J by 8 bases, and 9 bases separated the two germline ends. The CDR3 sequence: CSARGDTDEQFF. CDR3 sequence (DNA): TGCAGTGCTAGAGGCGACACCGATGAGCAGTTCTTC.

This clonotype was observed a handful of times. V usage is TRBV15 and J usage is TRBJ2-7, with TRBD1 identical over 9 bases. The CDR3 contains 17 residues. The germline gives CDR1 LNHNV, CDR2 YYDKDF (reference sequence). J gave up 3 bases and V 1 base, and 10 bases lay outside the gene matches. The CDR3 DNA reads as TGTGCCACCAGCAGAGGCCTCCCGGGACAGGGCGACTACGAGCAGTACTTC. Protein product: CATSRGLPGQGDYEQYF. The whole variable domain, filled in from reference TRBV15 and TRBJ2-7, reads DAMVIQNPRYQVTQFGKPVTLSCSQTLNHNVMYWYQQKSSQAPKLLFHYYDKDFNNEADTPDNFQSRRPNTSFCFLDIRSPGLGDTAMYLCATSRGLPGQGDYEQYFGPGTRLTVT.

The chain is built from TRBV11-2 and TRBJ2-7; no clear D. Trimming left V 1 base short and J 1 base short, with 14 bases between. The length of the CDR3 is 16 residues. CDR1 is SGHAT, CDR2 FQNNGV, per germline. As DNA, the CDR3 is TGTGCCAGCAGCTTAGTAAATGGCAGGAGATCCTACGAGCAGTACTTC. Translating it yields CASSLVNGRRSYEQYF.

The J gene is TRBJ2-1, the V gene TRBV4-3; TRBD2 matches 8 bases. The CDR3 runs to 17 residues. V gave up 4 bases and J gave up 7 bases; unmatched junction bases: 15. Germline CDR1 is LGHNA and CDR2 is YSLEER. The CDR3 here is CASSPTLLAGKGNEQFF. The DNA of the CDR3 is TGCGCCAGCAGCCCTACCCTTTTAGCGGGAAAAGGTAATGAGCAGTTCTTC.

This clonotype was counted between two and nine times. The CDR3 DNA follows: TGTGCCAGCAGCCCCACACTACCCAAATGGGGGAATGAGCAGTTCTTC. Its protein product is CASSPTLPKWGNEQFF. The V gene is TRBV11-2, the J gene TRBJ2-1; D possibly uses TRBD1 or TRBD2 (5 bases each). The germline gives CDR1 SGHAT, CDR2 FQNNGV. The CDR3 consists of 16 residues. V was clipped by 5 bases and J by 7 bases, with 21 bases between them.